One T cell receptor beta chain is described in this entry. The treatment was: around 19 received Ad26.COV2.S at low or high dose, single or two shots; roughly 5 received placebo; per-sample allocation not given. Sampling took place 63 days after the first vaccine or placebo injection. The sample originates from a study of Ad26.COV2.S vaccination and SARS-CoV-2 variants. The table came from immunoSEQ multiplex PCR; TCRdb's copy has only in-frame clones and leaves some out. The sample holds roughly 400,000 clones, about 90% seen once. V lost 3 bases and J lost 6, with 18 bases in between. This CDR3 has 16 amino acids. Germline CDR1 is DFQATT and CDR2 is SNEGSKA (reference sequence).

The chain is built from TRBV20-1 and TRBJ1-6; a weak D match, TRBD1 (6 bases). The clonotype originates from a person between 18 and 65 years old who received the Ad26.COV2.S COVID-19 vaccine or a placebo. The sample in question was peripheral blood, obtained in a trial of Ad26.COV2.S vaccine versus placebo. The CDR3 coding sequence is TGCAGTGCTAGTGGGGGTTGGGGGGCGCGTAATTCACCCCTCCACTTT. Protein product: CSASGGWGARNSPLHF.